This entry features one T cell receptor beta chain sequence. These data are taken from a study of blood T cell repertoires in COVID-19. Looking at the study overall: Acute and convalescent COVID-19 samples came from the United States, Italy and Spain.

In the authors' methods: For nucleated cells, counts were estimated from reference gene primer amplification. The repertoire was sequenced with immunoSEQ multiplex PCR; TCRdb's copy has only in-frame clones and lacks some. D and trimming were read from the DNA, whereas the V and J calls and clone size are those reported in that table. The profile shows under 200,000 clones, about 82% of them singletons. V lost 0 bases and J lost 4; bases outside the gene matches: 7. CDR1 is SGHNT and CDR2 is YYREEE in the germline V gene (reference sequence). This CDR3 is 16 amino acids long. Sequenced: PBMCs or T cells enriched from blood (not recorded which). The sequence came from a man aged 35 to 55 with acute COVID-19. The chain couples TRBV5-4 to TRBJ2-5; 9 bases are shared with TRBD2. In DNA, the CDR3 is TGTGCCAGCAGCTTGGGTGGTGCGGGAGGGCGAGAGACCCAGTACTTC. It is translated as CASSLGGAGGRETQYF.